This paragraph reports one TCR beta chain. The data originate from a study of blood T cell repertoires in COVID-19. On the study more broadly: Collection of acute and convalescent COVID-19 samples took place in the United States, Italy and Spain. The cDNA or gDNA used as material had been derived from T cells, B-cell-depleted T cells, or PBMCs.

Trimming took 6 bases from V and 2 from J, leaving 10 bases between them. The CDR3 loop spans 13 amino acids. Germline CDR1 reads MNHNY; CDR2 reads SVGAGI (reference sequence). Original analysis: Nucleated cell counts were estimated from reference gene primer amplification. The data were produced by immunoSEQ multiplex PCR, yet TCRdb's version contains in-frame clones alone and is incomplete. The V and J calls and clone size come from that table; D and trimming were worked out from the DNA. The sample gives about 120,000 clones, around 77% of which show up once; around 16% is in the top ten. Sequenced input: peripheral blood. The V and J genes are TRBV6-6 and TRBJ1-2; D unresolved. The receptor's source is a man aged 55 to 70 with active or convalescent COVID-19. The CDR3 sequence: CASSRGLNYGYTF. The CDR3 nucleotides are TGTGCCAGCAGCCGCGGGCTCAACTATGGCTACACCTTC.